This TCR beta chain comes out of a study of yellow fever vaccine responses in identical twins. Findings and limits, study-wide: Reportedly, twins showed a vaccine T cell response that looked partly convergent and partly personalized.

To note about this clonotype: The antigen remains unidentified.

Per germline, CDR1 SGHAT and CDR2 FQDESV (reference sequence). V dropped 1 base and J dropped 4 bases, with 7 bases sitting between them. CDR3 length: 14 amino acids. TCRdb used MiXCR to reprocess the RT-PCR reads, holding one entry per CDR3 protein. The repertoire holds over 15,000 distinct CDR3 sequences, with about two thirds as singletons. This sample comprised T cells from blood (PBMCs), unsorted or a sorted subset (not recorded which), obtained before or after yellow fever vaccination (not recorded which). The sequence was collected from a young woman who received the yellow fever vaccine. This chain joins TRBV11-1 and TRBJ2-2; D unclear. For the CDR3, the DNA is TGTGCCAGCAGCTTAGTCACAATCACCGGGGAGCTGTTTTTT. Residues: CASSLVTITGELFF.